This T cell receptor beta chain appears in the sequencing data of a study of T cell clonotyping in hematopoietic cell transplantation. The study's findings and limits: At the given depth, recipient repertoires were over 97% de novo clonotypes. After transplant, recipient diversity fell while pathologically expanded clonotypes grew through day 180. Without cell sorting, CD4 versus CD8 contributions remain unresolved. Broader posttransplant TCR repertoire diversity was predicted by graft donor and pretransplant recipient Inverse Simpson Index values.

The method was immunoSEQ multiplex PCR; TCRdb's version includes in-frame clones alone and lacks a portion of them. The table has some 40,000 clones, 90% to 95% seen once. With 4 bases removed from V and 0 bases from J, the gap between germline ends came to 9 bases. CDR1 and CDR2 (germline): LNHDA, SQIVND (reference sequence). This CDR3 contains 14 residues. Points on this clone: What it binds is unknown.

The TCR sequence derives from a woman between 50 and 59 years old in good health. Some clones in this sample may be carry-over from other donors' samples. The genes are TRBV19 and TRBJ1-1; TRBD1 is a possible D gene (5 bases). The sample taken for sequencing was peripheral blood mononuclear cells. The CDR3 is CASSTTVMNTEAFF. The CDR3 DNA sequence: TGTGCCAGTAGTACGACAGTAATGAACACTGAAGCTTTCTTT.